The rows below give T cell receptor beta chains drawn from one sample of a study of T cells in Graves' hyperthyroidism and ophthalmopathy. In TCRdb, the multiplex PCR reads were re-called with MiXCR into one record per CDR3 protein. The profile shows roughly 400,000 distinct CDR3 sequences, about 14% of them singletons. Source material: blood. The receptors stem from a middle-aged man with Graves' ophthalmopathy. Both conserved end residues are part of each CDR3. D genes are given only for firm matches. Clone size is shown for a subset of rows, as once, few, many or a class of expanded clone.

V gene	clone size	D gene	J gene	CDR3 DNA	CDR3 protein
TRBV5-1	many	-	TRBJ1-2	TGCGCCAGCAGCAGAGACAGCGCTAACTATGGCTACACCTTC	CASSRDSANYGYTF
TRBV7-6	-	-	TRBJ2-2	TGTGCCAGCAGCCCCCACGTCGGGGAGCTGTTTTTT	CASSPHVGELFF
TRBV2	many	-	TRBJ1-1	TGTGCCAGCAAGGGGACGCCGAGGAACACTGAAGCTTTCTTT	CASKGTPRNTEAFF
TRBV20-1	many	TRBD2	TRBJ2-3	TGCAGTGCTAGAGATGTGGGGACTAGCGGGAGGCTCACAGATACGCAGTATTTT	CSARDVGTSGRLTDTQYF
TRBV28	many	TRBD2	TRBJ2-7	TGTGCCAGTCGGGGGGGCCTCTCCTACGAGCAGTACTTC	CASRGGLSYEQYF
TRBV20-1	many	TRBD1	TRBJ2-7	TGCAGTGCTAGGTGGACAGGGGACTACGAGCAGTACTTC	CSARWTGDYEQYF
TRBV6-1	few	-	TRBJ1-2	TGTGCCAGCAGTGAAGCGCTTCTAGGGTTTGGCAGCCACTACACCTTC	CASSEALLGFGSHYTF
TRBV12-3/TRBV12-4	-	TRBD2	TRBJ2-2	TGTGCCAGCAGTTTGGGGACTAGCGGGAGCGCCGGGGAGCTGTTTTTT	CASSLGTSGSAGELFF
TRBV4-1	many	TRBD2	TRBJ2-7	TGCGCCAGCAGCCAAGTAACTAGCGGGAGAGGCTACGAGCAGTACTTC	CASSQVTSGRGYEQYF
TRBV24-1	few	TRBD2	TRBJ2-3	TGTGCCACCAGTGACCAGGGACTAGCGGGACGAAGCACAGATACGCAGTATTTT	CATSDQGLAGRSTDTQYF
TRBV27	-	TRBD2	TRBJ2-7	TGTGCCAGCAGTTCTAGGACTAGCGGATTCTACGAGCAGTACTTC	CASSSRTSGFYEQYF
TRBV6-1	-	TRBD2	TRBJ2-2	TGTGCCAGCAGCCCCCTAGCGGGAGTTGCCGGGGAGCTGTTTTTT	CASSPLAGVAGELFF
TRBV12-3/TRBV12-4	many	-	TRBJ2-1	TGTGCCAGCAGCAGGGACTCTGGCGATGAGCAGTTCTTC	CASSRDSGDEQFF
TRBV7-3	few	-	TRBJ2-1	TGTGCCAGCAGCGGAGCACTACTACAGGGACATGAGCAGTTCTTC	CASSGALLQGHEQFF
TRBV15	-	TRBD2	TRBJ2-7	TGTGCCACCAGCAGAGGAAGCGGGAGAGGCGAGCAGTACTTC	CATSRGSGRGEQYF
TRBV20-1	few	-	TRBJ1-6	TGCAGTGCTAGGTTCCGAAATTCACCCCTCCACTTT	CSARFRNSPLHF
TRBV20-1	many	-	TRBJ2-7	TGCAGTGCTAGAGTAAGGGGGGGAGGCTACGAGCAGTACTTC	CSARVRGGGYEQYF
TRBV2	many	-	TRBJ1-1	TGTGCCAGCAGTGTTAGTGGGAGGAACACTGAAGCTTTCTTT	CASSVSGRNTEAFF
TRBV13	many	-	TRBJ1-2	TGTGCCAGCAGCTTAGGAAAGGGGCTGGGTGGCTACACCTTC	CASSLGKGLGGYTF
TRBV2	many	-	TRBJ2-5	TGTGCCAGCAGGCCGGACAGTCTGGTAGAGACCCAGTACTTC	CASRPDSLVETQYF
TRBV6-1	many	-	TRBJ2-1	TGTGCCAGCAGGCGGGACTTTTCGAGCTCCTACAATGAGCAGTTCTTC	CASRRDFSSSYNEQFF
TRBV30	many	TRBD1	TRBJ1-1	TGTGCCTGGCAGGGGGGGGCTAACACTGAAGCTTTCTTT	CAWQGGANTEAFF
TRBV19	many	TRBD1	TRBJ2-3	TGTGCCAGTAGTATACAGGGGGCAGGAACAGATACGCAGTATTTT	CASSIQGAGTDTQYF